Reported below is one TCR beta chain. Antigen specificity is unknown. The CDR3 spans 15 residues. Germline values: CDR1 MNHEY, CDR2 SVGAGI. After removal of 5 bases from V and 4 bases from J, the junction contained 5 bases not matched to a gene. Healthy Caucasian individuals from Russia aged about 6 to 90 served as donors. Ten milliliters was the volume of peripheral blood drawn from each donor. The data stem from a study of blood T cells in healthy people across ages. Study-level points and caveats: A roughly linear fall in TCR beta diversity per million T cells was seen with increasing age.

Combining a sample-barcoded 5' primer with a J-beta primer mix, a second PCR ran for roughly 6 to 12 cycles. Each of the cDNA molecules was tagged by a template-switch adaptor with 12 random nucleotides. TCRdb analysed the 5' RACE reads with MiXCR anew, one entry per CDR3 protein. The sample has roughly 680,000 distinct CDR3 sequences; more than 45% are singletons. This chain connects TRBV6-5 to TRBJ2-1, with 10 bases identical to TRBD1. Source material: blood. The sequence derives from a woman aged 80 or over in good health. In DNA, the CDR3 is TGTGCCAGCAGTCAGACAGGGGGCGGTTACAATGAGCAGTTCTTC. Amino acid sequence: CASSQTGGGYNEQFF.